The T cell receptor beta chain described here comes from a study of identical twins. Findings and limits, study-wide: Conclusions came from cross-sectional statistical analysis, not from following the same donors.

In every case, the donor was a healthy Caucasian. This clonotype was detected many times. As yet, its antigen is unknown. Trimming took off 0 bases at V and 5 bases at J, with 15 bases between the two ends. CDR1 ENHRY and CDR2 SYGVKD come from the germline V gene. The CDR3 covers 16 residues. MiXCR, applied by TCRdb to the 5' RACE reads, yields one record per CDR3 protein. In the table there are roughly 690,000 distinct CDR3 sequences, around 6% of which are singletons. This clonotype was obtained from a young man in good health. The sequenced material came from naive T cells sorted from blood. The chain combines TRBV10-3 with TRBJ2-3; TRBD2 is a possible D gene (6 bases). The CDR3 protein is CAISESVTGVIDTQYF. CDR3 DNA sequence: TGTGCCATCAGTGAGTCGGTAACGGGAGTAATAGATACGCAGTATTTT.